Listed below are T cell receptor beta chains from one sample, sequenced in a study of blood T cell repertoires in COVID-19. Sequenced by immunoSEQ multiplex PCR; TCRdb stores in-frame clones only, minus some. This table holds 50,000 to 70,000 clones, around 76% found once. Sequencing was carried out using peripheral blood. The origin of the receptors is a human donor in a cohort sampled during active COVID-19. CDR3s include the opening cysteine and the closing phenylalanine or tryptophan. D genes are given only for firm matches. The size entry is marked missing in some rows and otherwise reads once, few, many or a size class.

j_call d_call clone_size v_call cdr3_nt cdr3_aa
TRBJ2-7 - few TRBV21-1 TGTGCCAGCAGCAAAGGAGTAGAGACAGTTTACTCCTACGAGCAGTACTTC CASSKGVETVYSYEQYF
TRBJ2-2 TRBD2 - TRBV5-1 TGCGCCAGCACCCCCCGGGGGGGGAACACCGGGGAGCTGTTTTTT CASTPRGGNTGELFF
TRBJ1-2 TRBD1 - TRBV20-1 TGCAGTGCTAGTAGCACAGGGGCGGTTTATGGCTACACCTTC CSASSTGAVYGYTF
TRBJ1-1 - - TRBV19 TGTGCCAGTAGGACCCAGACAACGATGAACACTGAAGCTTTCTTT CASRTQTTMNTEAFF
TRBJ1-2 TRBD1 - TRBV7-8 TGTGCCAGCAGCCCGGACAGGAACTATGGCTACACCTTC CASSPDRNYGYTF
TRBJ2-1 - once TRBV11-2 TGTGCCAGCAGCTTAGTTCGGACATCGCTCGGTGAGCAGTTCTTC CASSLVRTSLGEQFF
TRBJ1-2 - - TRBV3-1/TRBV3-2 TGTGCCAGCACCACTTCGGGAAGGAATGGCTACACCTTC CASTTSGRNGYTF
TRBJ1-2 - - TRBV30 TGTGCCTGGAGTGTGAGCTCCAAGCCCTACACCTTC CAWSVSSKPYTF
TRBJ1-1 - - TRBV30 TGTGCCTGGAAGGAGGAGCTGCTGACGAACACTGAAGCTTTCTTT CAWKEELLTNTEAFF
TRBJ1-2 TRBD1 once TRBV15 TGTGCCACCAGCAGGAACCGGGACAGAGCTAACTATGGCTACACCTTC CATSRNRDRANYGYTF
TRBJ2-1 TRBD2 - TRBV4-2 TGTGCCAGCAGCCAAGAGGGCGGGGGGGCCATCAATGAGCAGTTCTTC CASSQEGGGAINEQFF
TRBJ2-7 TRBD1 few TRBV18 TGTGCCAGCTCACCGTGGACAGGGGGCTCCTACGAGCAGTACTTC CASSPWTGGSYEQYF
TRBJ1-1 - - TRBV7-9 TGTGCCAGCAGCCGCCGAGGAGGGGCGAGGAACACTGAAGCTTTCTTT CASSRRGGARNTEAFF
TRBJ1-1 - - TRBV15 TGTGCCACCAGCAGAGAAGGCCCAGGGGTGAACACTGAAGCTTTCTTT CATSREGPGVNTEAFF
TRBJ1-2 TRBD1 - TRBV5-4 TGTGCCAGCAGCTCCTTCTCGACAGGGGCTTATGGCTACACCTTC CASSSFSTGAYGYTF
TRBJ2-3 - - TRBV7-5 TGTGCCAGAAGCCTCAGCTCGACTAGAGGGATTTTAGATACGCAGTATTTT CARSLSSTRGILDTQYF
TRBJ1-2 - - TRBV29-1 TGCAGCGTTGAAGATCGGACAACCTATGGCTACACCTTC CSVEDRTTYGYTF
TRBJ2-7 - - TRBV7-4 TGTGCCAGCAGCAAACCGCGGGCCTCCTACGAGCAGTACTTC CASSKPRASYEQYF
TRBJ1-4 TRBD1 - TRBV27 TGTGCCAGCAGTTTATCCGGGACAGTGGAAAAACTGTTTTTT CASSLSGTVEKLFF
TRBJ2-7 - - TRBV29-1 TGCAGCGTTGTAGTCTCCTACGAGCAGTACTTC CSVVVSYEQYF
TRBJ1-6 - - TRBV5-6 TGTGCCAGCAGCATCGGGACTAATAATTCACCCCTCCACTTT CASSIGTNNSPLHF
TRBJ2-7 TRBD2 - TRBV5-6 TGTGCCAGCAGCTTATTGCTAGCGGGAGTTCACGAGCAGTACTTC CASSLLLAGVHEQYF
TRBJ1-1 - - TRBV7-2 TGTGCCAGCAGCTCCAGGACACCTAACACTGAAGCTTTCTTT CASSSRTPNTEAFF
TRBJ2-1 TRBD2 few TRBV27 TGTGCCAGCAGTTTACTAGCGGGAGGCGGGGATAGTGAGCAGTTCTTC CASSLLAGGGDSEQFF
TRBJ1-2 TRBD1 - TRBV28 TGTGCCACTATAAAGGGGGCAGGCGAAAATTACTATGGCTACACCTTC CATIKGAGENYYGYTF
TRBJ1-6 TRBD1 once TRBV27 TGTGCCAGCAGTTCCAGACAGGGTATGGATTCACCCCTCCACTTT CASSSRQGMDSPLHF
TRBJ2-7 - - TRBV7-6 TGTGCCAGCAGCTTAGTTGAGGAGGACGAGCAGTACTTC CASSLVEEDEQYF
TRBJ1-5 - few TRBV19 TGTGCCAGTAGTATAGGGGGGGAAGGCAATCAGCCCCAGCATTTT CASSIGGEGNQPQHF
TRBJ1-5 - - TRBV27 TGTGCCAGCAGCATGTCCTTCGGGGGTCAGCCCCAGCATTTT CASSMSFGGQPQHF
TRBJ2-7 TRBD2 few TRBV4-1 TGCGCCAGCAGCCAGGGGGCGGGGGGGCCCTACGAGCAGTACTTC CASSQGAGGPYEQYF